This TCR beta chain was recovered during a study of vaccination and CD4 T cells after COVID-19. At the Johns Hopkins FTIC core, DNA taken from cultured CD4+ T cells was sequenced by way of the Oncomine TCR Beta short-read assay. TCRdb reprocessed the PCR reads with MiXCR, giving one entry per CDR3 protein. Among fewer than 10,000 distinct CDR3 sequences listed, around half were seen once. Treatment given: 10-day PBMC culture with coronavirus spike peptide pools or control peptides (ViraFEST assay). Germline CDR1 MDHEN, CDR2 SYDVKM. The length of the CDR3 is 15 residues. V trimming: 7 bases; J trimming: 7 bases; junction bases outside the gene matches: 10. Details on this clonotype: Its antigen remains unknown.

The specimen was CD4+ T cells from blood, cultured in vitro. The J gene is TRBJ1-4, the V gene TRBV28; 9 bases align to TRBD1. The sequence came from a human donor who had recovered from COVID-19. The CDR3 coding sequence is TGTGCCAGCACTGTGGGGACAGGGAAGCGTGAAAAACTGTTTTTT. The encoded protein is CASTVGTGKREKLFF.